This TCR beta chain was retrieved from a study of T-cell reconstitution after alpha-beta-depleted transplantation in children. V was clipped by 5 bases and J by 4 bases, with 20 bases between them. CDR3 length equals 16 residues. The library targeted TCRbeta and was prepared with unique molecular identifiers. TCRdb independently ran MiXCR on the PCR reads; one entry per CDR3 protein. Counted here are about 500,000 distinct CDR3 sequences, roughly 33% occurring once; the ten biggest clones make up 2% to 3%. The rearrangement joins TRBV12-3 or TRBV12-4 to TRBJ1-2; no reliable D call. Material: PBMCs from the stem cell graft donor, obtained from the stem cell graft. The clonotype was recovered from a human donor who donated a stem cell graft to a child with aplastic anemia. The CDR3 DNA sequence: TGTGCCAGCAGTCCGAACCCCGGGAGATCCGGCTATGGCTACACCTTC. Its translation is CASSPNPGRSGYGYTF.